Following are 28 T cell receptor beta chains from one sample sequenced in a study of blood T cells in healthy people across ages. A second PCR of 7 to 11 cycles used a sample-barcoded 5' primer and a J-beta primer mix. MiXCR was run by TCRdb on the 5' RACE reads, yielding one entry per CDR3 protein. The repertoire includes 1.5 million to 2 million distinct CDR3 sequences, 28% of them detected once, and 7.7% sits in the top ten. The sequenced sample was blood. The origin of the receptors is a woman in her thirties in good health.

The chain joins TRBV9 to TRBJ2-5, with no clear D. The CDR3 extends over 16 amino acids. Germline values: CDR1 SGDLS, CDR2 YYNGEE. Between the trimmed V and J ends, which lost 0 bases and 1 base, there was a span of 13 bases. CDR3 DNA: TGTGCCAGCAGCGTAGCTTCGTCCGTACCCCAAGAGACCCAGTACTTC. This translates into CASSVASSVPQETQYF.

This clonotype was counted a few times. CDR3 amino acids: CSVTGNSDEQYF. The CDR3 region has the DNA TGCAGTGTAACAGGGAATTCCGACGAGCAGTACTTC. The V gene is TRBV20-1, the J gene TRBJ2-7; tentatively, D is TRBD1 (6 bases). This CDR3 has 12 amino acids. The V end was cut by 7 bases, the J end by 5 bases, with 15 bases between. Germline loops: CDR1 DFQATT, CDR2 SNEGSKA (reference sequence).

There are many counts of this clonotype. V gene TRBV20-1 combines with J gene TRBJ2-1; D possibly corresponds to TRBD2 (6 bases). CDR3 length equals 13 residues. Trimming pared 3 bases from V and 5 bases from J, leaving 11 bases between. Germline V CDR1 and CDR2: DFQATT, SNEGSKA (reference sequence). In nucleotides, the CDR3 is TGCAGTGCTAGGACTAGTCCCGACAATGAGCAGTTCTTC. It codes for CSARTSPDNEQFF.

This chain uses TRBV20-1 with TRBJ2-5, with D uncertain. Trimming cost V 0 bases and J 5 bases, with 13 bases left between them. CDR1 is DFQATT, CDR2 SNEGSKA, per germline (reference sequence). There are 14 residues in the CDR3. The CDR3 protein is CSARDLAFVETQYF. The CDR3 DNA follows: TGCAGTGCTAGAGATCTCGCGTTTGTGGAGACCCAGTACTTC.

This clonotype showed up many times. This sequence joins TRBV12-3 or TRBV12-4 and TRBJ2-1; D unresolved. The CDR3 has 15 residues. Trimming shortened V by 2 bases and J by 7 bases, and 15 bases separated the two germline ends. CDR3 in DNA: TGTGCCAGCAGTTTATCCGGGCCCTCCGGGAATGAGCAGTTCTTC. Translating it yields CASSLSGPSGNEQFF.

In its sample, this clonotype was seen once. The junction departs from the called germline gene at one end, perhaps through a read error. The chain carries TRBV3-1 and TRBJ2-5; 8 nucleotides align to TRBD2. The J call may be faulty, since TRBJ2-7 better matches the DNA end. CDR1 is LGHDT and CDR2 is YNNKEL in the germline V gene (reference sequence). This CDR3 is built from 15 residues. In DNA, the CDR3 is TGTACCAGCAGCCAAGTCCCGGGGGGGTATTACGAGCAGTACTTC. Protein: CTSSQVPGGYYEQYF.

This clonotype has only a few counts. The V and J genes are TRBV6-5 and TRBJ2-3; possibly TRBD2 for D (6 bases). The V and J ends lost 5 bases and 2 bases respectively, with 20 bases between them. Germline CDR1 is MNHEY and CDR2 is SVGAGI. There are 17 residues in the CDR3. The CDR3 loop reads CASSTRRGTEITDTQYF. CDR3 DNA: TGTGCCAGCAGTACTAGACGGGGGACTGAAATCACAGATACGCAGTATTTT.

The V and J genes are TRBV12-3 or TRBV12-4 and TRBJ2-7; no clear D gene. This CDR3 contains 13 residues. The ends were cut back, 3 bases at V and 3 bases at J, with 9 bases in the middle. This CDR3 is CASSFQDRYEQYF. CDR3 in DNA: TGTGCCAGCAGTTTCCAGGACCGCTACGAGCAGTACTTC.

CDR3 region: CASMRTTQETQYF. The CDR3 DNA reads TGTGCCAGCATGAGGACTACCCAAGAGACCCAGTACTTC. The chain couples TRBV6-1 to TRBJ2-5; possibly TRBD2 for D (6 bases). In germline, CDR1 is MNHNS, CDR2 SASEGT. The CDR3 is 13 residues long. V was trimmed by 7 bases and J by 1 base, leaving 10 bases between them.

There are many counts of this clonotype. The chain has TRBV2 and TRBJ2-5; a weak D match, TRBD1 (6 bases). Trimming left V 2 bases short and J 1 base short, with 17 bases between. This CDR3 has 17 residues. Germline assignment: CDR1 SNHLY and CDR2 FYNNEI. The CDR3 reads CASSELPPGQLQETQYF. CDR3 sequence (DNA): TGTGCCAGCAGTGAACTACCTCCCGGACAGCTCCAAGAGACCCAGTACTTC.

CDR3 nucleotide sequence: TGTGCCATCAGTGAGGGGGATGAAAAACTGTTTTTT. It specifies CAISEGDEKLFF. The chain couples TRBV10-3 to TRBJ1-4; unclear D gene. V lost 2 bases and J lost 6, with 4 bases in between. This CDR3 region has 12 residues. Germline values: CDR1 ENHRY, CDR2 SYGVKD.

Notes on this clonotype: A single base separates this from a much larger clone, so it may be a read error. This sequence joins TRBV7-9 and TRBJ2-5, with a tentative D call TRBD2 (5 bases). The germline V gene encodes CDR1 SEHNR and CDR2 FQNEAQ (reference sequence). This CDR3 is 13 amino acids long. CDR3 nucleotide sequence: TGTGCCGGCAGCCGATCGGTAGCGGAGACCCAGTACTTC. The encoded protein is CAGSRSVAETQYF.

With respect to this clonotype: This could be a read error, since a much larger clone is one nucleotide away. The J gene is TRBJ2-7, the V gene TRBV27; 7 nucleotides match TRBD1. Germline V gene lookup returns CDR1 MNHEY and CDR2 SMNVEV (reference sequence). This CDR3 is 13 amino acids long. The CDR3 loop is CASSRQGRYGQYF. The CDR3, as DNA: TGTGCCAGCAGTAGACAGGGACGGTACGGGCAGTACTTC.

The CDR3 sequence: CSARVAGRLPSEQYF. DNA of the CDR3: TGCAGTGCTAGAGTAGCGGGGAGGCTCCCTAGTGAGCAGTACTTC. This chain links TRBV20-1 with TRBJ2-7; TRBD2 aligns across 8 bases. The CDR3 sequence is 15 residues long. The trim removed 1 base at V and 7 bases at J, leaving 12 bases unmatched. CDR1 and CDR2 from the germline V gene are DFQATT and SNEGSKA (reference sequence).

This clonotype came up a few times. V gene TRBV2 combines with J gene TRBJ2-1; 8 nucleotides line up with TRBD2. In germline, CDR1 is SNHLY, CDR2 FYNNEI. This CDR3 spans 14 amino acids. V lost 8 bases to trimming and J lost 6 bases; unmatched junction nucleotides: 9. The CDR3 DNA reads TGTGCCAGCCACGGGGGGGCCTACGCCAATGAGCAGTTCTTC. Protein: CASHGGAYANEQFF.

DNA for the CDR3: TGTGCCAGCAGGCCTCCTAGCGGGGGAACAGATACGCAGTATTTT. The encoded protein is CASRPPSGGTDTQYF. The chain is built from TRBV6-5 and TRBJ2-3; 10 nucleotides match TRBD2. Trimming at V came to 6 bases and at J to 3 bases, leaving 6 bases not matched to a gene. The CDR3 length is 15 residues. The germline V gene has CDR1 MNHEY and CDR2 SVGAGI.

This chain uses TRBV7-3 with TRBJ2-7, with D uncertain. The V gene lost 4 bases and the J gene lost 3 bases, with 16 bases spanning the gap. The CDR3 has 15 amino acids. Germline-derived CDR1 and CDR2 are SGHTA and FQGTGA. The CDR3 DNA sequence: TGTGCCAGCAGCTCCAACCCCGGACCAGACTACGAGCAGTACTTC. This sequence encodes CASSSNPGPDYEQYF.

In this sample, this clonotype turned up a few times. The chain couples TRBV13 to TRBJ2-7; tentatively, D is TRBD1 or TRBD2 (5 bases each). Germline V gene data show CDR1 as PRHDT and CDR2 as FYEKMQ (reference sequence). Trimming removed 3 bases at V and 2 bases at J, with 14 bases between. The length of the CDR3 is 15 residues. The CDR3: CASSLGSGDPYEQYF. The CDR3 DNA reads TGTGCCAGCAGCTTGGGAAGTGGGGACCCCTACGAGCAGTACTTC. The full variable domain, completed using reference TRBV13 and TRBJ2-7, is AAGVIQSPRHLIKEKRETATLKCYPIPRHDTVYWYQQGPGQDPQFLISFYEKMQSDKGSIPDRFSAQQFSDYHSELNMSSLELGDSALYFCASSLGSGDPYEQYFGPGTRLTVT.

The genes are TRBV5-1 and TRBJ1-2; no definite D call. Trimming removed 2 bases at V and 4 bases at J, with 15 bases between. This CDR3 is 15 amino acids long. The germline CDR1 and CDR2 sequences are SGHRS and YFSETQ. DNA of the CDR3: TGCGCCAGCAGCTTCAGACCTGAATTTTGCTATGGCTACACCTTC. It codes for CASSFRPEFCYGYTF.

There are a few counts of this clonotype. The junction differs from germline at one of its ends, possibly a read error. V gene TRBV24-1 combines with J gene TRBJ2-4; D may be TRBD1 (5 bases). The CDR3 has 13 amino acids. CDR1 is KGHDR and CDR2 is SFDVKD in the germline V gene. In DNA form, the CDR3 reads TGTGCCGCCAGTCTTCAGGGCGAAAACATTCAGTACTTC. Translated, it gives CAASLQGENIQYF.

This clonotype occurred a few times. This chain links TRBV29-1 with TRBJ1-1; no definite D call. The CDR3 has 13 residues. The V gene's germline CDR1 is SQVTM and CDR2 ANQGSEA. Between the trimmed V and J ends, which lost 4 bases and 3 bases, there was a span of 12 bases. CDR3 region: CSVARFEDTEAFF. As DNA, the CDR3 is TGCAGCGTTGCTAGGTTCGAGGACACTGAAGCTTTCTTT. The entire variable domain, with the rest obtained from reference TRBV29-1 and TRBJ1-1, is as follows: SAVISQKPSRDICQRGTSLTIQCQVDSQVTMMFWYRQQPGQSLTLIATANQGSEATYESGFVIDKFPISRPNLTFSTLTVSNMSPEDSSIYLCSVARFEDTEAFFGQGTRLTVV.

The V call is TRBV14, the J call TRBJ2-5; 8 positions match TRBD2. The CDR3 runs to 15 residues. Germline assignment: CDR1 SGHDN and CDR2 FVKESK. J was trimmed by 3 bases and V by 4 bases; bases with no gene match: 7. The CDR3 protein is CASSLALAEKETQYF. The DNA of the CDR3 is TGTGCCAGCAGCCTCGCACTAGCGGAGAAAGAGACCCAGTACTTC.

This clonotype was recorded a few times. The rearrangement links TRBV7-7 to TRBJ2-5, with 7 bases fitting TRBD1. V trimming: 4 bases; J trimming: 4 bases; junction bases outside the gene matches: 15. The CDR3 runs 17 residues. CDR1 and CDR2 (germline): SSHAT, FNYEAQ (reference sequence). The CDR3 bases are TGTGCCAGCAGCTCCCGTCCGACAGGGAGTTCGCGAGAGACCCAGTACTTC. This translates into CASSSRPTGSSRETQYF.

The chain links TRBV5-1 to TRBJ1-6; 7 bases are shared with TRBD1. The trim removed 4 bases at V and 10 bases at J, leaving 8 bases unmatched. Germline lookup yields CDR1 SGHRS and CDR2 YFSETQ. This CDR3 has 14 residues. CDR3 residues: CASSPGTVGSPLHF. In DNA form, the CDR3 reads TGCGCCAGCAGCCCCGGGACAGTCGGGTCACCCCTCCACTTT.

This clonotype has a count of ten or more. The chain uses TRBV11-2 and TRBJ2-4, with 13 bases that match TRBD2. V trimming: 5 bases; J trimming: 0 bases; junction bases outside the gene matches: 4. Germline loops: CDR1 SGHAT, CDR2 FQNNGV. The CDR3 totals 17 residues. The CDR3 spells CASSPGLAGLAKNIQYF. DNA for the CDR3: TGTGCCAGCAGCCCGGGACTAGCGGGACTAGCCAAAAACATTCAGTACTTC.

The sample holds a few counts of this clonotype. The chain has TRBV20-1 and TRBJ2-3; tentative D call: TRBD2 (5 bases). Trimming removed 3 bases at V and 6 bases at J, with 13 bases between. The CDR3 has 13 amino acids. Germline CDR1 is DFQATT and CDR2 is SNEGSKA (reference sequence). This CDR3 reads CSASGLASDTQYF. CDR3 coding DNA: TGCAGTGCTAGTGGGCTAGCCTCGGATACGCAGTATTTT.

The J gene is TRBJ2-5, the V gene TRBV7-2; the match to TRBD1 covers 9 bases. This CDR3 region has 15 residues. The junction had 7 bases not matched to a gene; V was cut back by 3 bases and J by 5 bases. Germline V gives CDR1 SGHTA, CDR2 FQGNSA. The CDR3 coding sequence is TGTGCCAGCAGCTTGTGGGGGACAGGGACGGAGACCCAGTACTTC. This gives the protein CASSLWGTGTETQYF.

The rearrangement joins TRBV9 to TRBJ2-2, with TRBD2 identical over 13 bases. This CDR3 is built from 15 residues. Trimming removed 3 bases from V and 5 bases from J; junction bases left unmatched: 1. Looked up from germline, CDR1 is SGDLS and CDR2 is YYNGEE. The CDR3 bases are TGTGCCAGCAGCGCGACTAGCGGGGGGACCGGGGAGCTGTTTTTT. Protein product: CASSATSGGTGELFF.